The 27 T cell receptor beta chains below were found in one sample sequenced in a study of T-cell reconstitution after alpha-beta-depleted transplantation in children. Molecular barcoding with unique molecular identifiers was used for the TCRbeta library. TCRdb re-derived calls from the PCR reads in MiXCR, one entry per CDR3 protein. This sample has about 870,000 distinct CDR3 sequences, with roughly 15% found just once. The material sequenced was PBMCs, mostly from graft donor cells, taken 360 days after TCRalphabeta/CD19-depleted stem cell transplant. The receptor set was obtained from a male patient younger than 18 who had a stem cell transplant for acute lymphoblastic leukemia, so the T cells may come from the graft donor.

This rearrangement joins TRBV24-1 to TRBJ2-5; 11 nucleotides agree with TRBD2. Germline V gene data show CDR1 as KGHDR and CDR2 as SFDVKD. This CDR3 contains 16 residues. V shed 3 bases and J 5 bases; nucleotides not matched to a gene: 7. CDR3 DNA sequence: TGTGCCACCAGTGATCCCACTAGCGGGAGTAGGGAGACCCAGTACTTC. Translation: CATSDPTSGSRETQYF.

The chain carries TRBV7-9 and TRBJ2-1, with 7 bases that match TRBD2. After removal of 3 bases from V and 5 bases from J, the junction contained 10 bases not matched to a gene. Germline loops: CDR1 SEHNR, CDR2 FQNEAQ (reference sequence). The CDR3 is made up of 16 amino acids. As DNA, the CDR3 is TGTGCCAGCAGCTTTACAAGCGGGATGCCCGACAATGAGCAGTTCTTC. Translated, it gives CASSFTSGMPDNEQFF.

The CDR3 loop is CASSFPRASIYEQYF. The CDR3 coding sequence is TGTGCCAGCAGTTTCCCCAGGGCCTCCATCTACGAGCAGTACTTC. This chain connects TRBV6-5 to TRBJ2-7, with D possibly matching TRBD1 (5 bases). CDR1 is MNHEY, CDR2 SVGAGI, per germline. Trimming took 4 bases from V and 3 from J, leaving 16 bases between them. The CDR3 contains 15 residues.

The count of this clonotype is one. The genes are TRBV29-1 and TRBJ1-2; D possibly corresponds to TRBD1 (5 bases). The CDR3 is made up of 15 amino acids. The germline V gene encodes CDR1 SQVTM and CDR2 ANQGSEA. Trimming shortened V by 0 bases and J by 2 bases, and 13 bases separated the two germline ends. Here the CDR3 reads CSVEDPPGPNYGYTF. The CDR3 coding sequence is TGCAGCGTTGAAGATCCGCCAGGGCCCAACTATGGCTACACCTTC. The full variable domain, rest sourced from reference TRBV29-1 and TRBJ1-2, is SAVISQKPSRDICQRGTSLTIQCQVDSQVTMMFWYRQQPGQSLTLIATANQGSEATYESGFVIDKFPISRPNLTFSTLTVSNMSPEDSSIYLCSVEDPPGPNYGYTFGSGTRLTVV.

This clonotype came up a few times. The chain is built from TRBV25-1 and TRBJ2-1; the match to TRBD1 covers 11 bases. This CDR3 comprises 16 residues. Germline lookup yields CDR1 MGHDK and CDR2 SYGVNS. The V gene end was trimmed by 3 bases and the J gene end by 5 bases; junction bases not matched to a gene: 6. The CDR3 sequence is CASSDPGQGAHNEQFF. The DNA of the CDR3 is TGTGCCAGCAGTGATCCTGGACAGGGGGCCCACAATGAGCAGTTCTTC.

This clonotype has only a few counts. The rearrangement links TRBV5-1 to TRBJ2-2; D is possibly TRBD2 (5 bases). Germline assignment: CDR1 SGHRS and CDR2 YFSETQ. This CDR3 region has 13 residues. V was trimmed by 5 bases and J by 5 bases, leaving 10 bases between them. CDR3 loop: CASSASLTGELFF. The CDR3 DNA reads TGCGCCAGCAGTGCTAGCTTAACCGGGGAGCTGTTTTTT.

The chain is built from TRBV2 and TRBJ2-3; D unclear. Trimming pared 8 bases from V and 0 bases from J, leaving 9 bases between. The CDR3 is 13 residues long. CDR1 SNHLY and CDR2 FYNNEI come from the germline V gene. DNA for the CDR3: TGTGCCAGCTGGCTTCCTAGCACAGATACGCAGTATTTT. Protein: CASWLPSTDTQYF.

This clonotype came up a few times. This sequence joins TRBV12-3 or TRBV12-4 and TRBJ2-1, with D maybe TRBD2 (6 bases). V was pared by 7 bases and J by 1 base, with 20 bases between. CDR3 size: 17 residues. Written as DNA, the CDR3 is TGTGCCAGCACCCTCGCCCCATCTAGCGTATCCTACAATGAGCAGTTCTTC. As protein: CASTLAPSSVSYNEQFF.

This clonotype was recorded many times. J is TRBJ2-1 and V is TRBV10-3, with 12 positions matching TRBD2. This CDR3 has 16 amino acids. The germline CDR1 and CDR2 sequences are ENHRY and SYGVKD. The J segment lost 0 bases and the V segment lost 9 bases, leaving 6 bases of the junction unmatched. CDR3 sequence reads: CAIGSTSGSSYNEQFF. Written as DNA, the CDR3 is TGTGCCATTGGGTCGACTAGCGGGAGCTCCTACAATGAGCAGTTCTTC.

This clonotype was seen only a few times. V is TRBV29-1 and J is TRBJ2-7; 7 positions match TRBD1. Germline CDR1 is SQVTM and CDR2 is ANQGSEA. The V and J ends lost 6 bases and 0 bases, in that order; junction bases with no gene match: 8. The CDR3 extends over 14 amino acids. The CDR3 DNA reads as TGCAGCGTCACAGGGGCCCTAAGCTCCTACGAGCAGTACTTC. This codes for CSVTGALSSYEQYF.

This CDR3 reads CASKIGDRGLQETQYF. Written as DNA, the CDR3 is TGTGCCAGCAAGATTGGGGACAGGGGGTTGCAGGAGACCCAGTACTTC. V is TRBV6-1 and J is TRBJ2-5; 11 positions agree with TRBD1. This CDR3 is built from 16 residues. The junction had 12 bases not matched to a gene; V was cut back by 7 bases and J by 5 bases. Germline V lookup: CDR1 MNHNS, CDR2 SASEGT.

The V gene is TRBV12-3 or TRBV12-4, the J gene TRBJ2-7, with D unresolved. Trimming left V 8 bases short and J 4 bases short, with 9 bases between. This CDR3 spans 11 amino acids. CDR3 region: CASGLGYEQYF. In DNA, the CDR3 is TGTGCCAGCGGTCTCGGATACGAGCAGTACTTC.

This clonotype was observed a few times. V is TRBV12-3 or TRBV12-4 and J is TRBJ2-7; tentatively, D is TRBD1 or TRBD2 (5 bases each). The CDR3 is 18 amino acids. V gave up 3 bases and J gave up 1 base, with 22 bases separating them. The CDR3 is CASSFSLGVGDRSYEQYF. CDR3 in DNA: TGTGCCAGCAGTTTCAGTCTAGGGGTTGGGGACCGTTCCTACGAGCAGTACTTC.

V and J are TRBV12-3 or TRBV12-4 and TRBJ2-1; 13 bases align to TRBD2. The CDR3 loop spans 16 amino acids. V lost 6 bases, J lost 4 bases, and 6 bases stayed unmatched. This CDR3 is CASSRTSGRRYNEQFF. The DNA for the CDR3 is TGTGCCAGCAGCCGGACTAGCGGGAGACGTTACAATGAGCAGTTCTTC.

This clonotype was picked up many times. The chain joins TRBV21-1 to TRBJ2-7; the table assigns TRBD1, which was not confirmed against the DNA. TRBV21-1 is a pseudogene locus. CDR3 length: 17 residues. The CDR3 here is CASSNLRTGTSYEEQYF. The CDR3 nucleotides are TGTGCCAGCAGCAATCTCAGGACAGGCACTTCCTACGAGGAGCAGTACTTC.

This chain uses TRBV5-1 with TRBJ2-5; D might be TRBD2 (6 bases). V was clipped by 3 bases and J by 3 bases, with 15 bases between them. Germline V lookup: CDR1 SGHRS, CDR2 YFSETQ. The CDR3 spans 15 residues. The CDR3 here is CASSSALEREETQYF. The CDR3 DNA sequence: TGCGCCAGCAGCTCTGCACTAGAGCGGGAAGAGACCCAGTACTTC.

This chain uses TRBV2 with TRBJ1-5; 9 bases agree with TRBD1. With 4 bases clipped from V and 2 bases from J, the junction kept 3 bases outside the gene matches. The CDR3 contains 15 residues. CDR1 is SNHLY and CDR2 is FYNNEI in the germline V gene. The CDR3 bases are TGTGCCAGCAGTGCGGACAGGGGCCGCAATCAGCCCCAGCATTTT. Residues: CASSADRGRNQPQHF.

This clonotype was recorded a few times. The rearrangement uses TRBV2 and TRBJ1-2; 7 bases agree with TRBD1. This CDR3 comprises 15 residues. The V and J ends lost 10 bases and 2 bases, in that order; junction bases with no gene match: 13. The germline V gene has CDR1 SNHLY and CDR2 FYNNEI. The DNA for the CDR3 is TGTGCCACCAGGCCGACAGGGATGGGAAACTATGGCTACACCTTC. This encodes CATRPTGMGNYGYTF.

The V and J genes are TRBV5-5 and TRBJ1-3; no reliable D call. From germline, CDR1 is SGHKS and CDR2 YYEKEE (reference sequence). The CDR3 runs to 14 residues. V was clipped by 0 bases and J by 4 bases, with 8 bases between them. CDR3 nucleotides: TGTGCCAGCAGCTTGGTTTCCCTCGGAAACACCATATATTTT. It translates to CASSLVSLGNTIYF.

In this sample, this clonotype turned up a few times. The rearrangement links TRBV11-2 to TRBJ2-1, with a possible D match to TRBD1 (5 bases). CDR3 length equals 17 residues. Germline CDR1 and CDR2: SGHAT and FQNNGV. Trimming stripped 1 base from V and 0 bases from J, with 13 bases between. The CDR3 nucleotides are TGTGCCAGCAGCTTAGCCGGACAAAAAAACTCCTACAATGAGCAGTTCTTC. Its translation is CASSLAGQKNSYNEQFF.

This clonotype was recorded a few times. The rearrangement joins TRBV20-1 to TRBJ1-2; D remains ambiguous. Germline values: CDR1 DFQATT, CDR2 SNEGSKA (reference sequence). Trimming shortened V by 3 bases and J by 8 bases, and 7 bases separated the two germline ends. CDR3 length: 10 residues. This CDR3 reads CSASSTGYTF. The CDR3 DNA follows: TGCAGTGCTAGCTCAACAGGCTACACCTTC.

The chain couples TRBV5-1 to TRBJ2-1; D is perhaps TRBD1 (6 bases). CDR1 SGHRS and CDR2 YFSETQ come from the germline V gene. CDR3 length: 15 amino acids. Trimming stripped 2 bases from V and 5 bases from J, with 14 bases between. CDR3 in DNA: TGCGCCAGCAGCTTTGATGGGGGCCCCAACAATGAGCAGTTCTTC. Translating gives CASSFDGGPNNEQFF.

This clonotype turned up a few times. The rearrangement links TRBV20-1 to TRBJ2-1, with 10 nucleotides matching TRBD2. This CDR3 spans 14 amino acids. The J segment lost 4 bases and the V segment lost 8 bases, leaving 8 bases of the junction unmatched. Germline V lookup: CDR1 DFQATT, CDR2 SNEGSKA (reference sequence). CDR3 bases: TGCAGTCCTCACCAAGCGGGAGGGTACAATGAGCAGTTCTTC. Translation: CSPHQAGGYNEQFF.

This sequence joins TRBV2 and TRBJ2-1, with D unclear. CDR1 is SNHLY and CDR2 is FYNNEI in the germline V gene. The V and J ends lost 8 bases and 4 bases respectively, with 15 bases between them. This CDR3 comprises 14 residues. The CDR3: CASERTASYNEQFF. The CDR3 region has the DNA TGTGCCAGCGAAAGGACCGCGTCTTACAATGAGCAGTTCTTC.

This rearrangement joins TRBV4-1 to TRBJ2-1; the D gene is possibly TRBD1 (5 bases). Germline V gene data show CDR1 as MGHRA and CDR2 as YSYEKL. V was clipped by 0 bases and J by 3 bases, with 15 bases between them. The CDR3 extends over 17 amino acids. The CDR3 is CASSQDKKGHHYNEQFF. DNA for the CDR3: TGCGCCAGCAGCCAAGATAAAAAAGGACACCACTACAATGAGCAGTTCTTC.

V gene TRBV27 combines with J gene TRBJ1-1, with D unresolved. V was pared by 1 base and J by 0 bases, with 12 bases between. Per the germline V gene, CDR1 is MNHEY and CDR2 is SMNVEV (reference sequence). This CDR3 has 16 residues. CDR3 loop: CASSLWTSSMNTEAFF. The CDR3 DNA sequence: TGTGCCAGCAGTTTATGGACCTCTAGCATGAACACTGAAGCTTTCTTT.

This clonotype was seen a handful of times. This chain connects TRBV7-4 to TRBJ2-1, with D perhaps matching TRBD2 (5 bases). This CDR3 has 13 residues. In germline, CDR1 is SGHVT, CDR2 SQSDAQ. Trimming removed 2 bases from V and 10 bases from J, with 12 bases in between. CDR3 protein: CASSLFFRGEQFF. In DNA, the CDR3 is TGTGCCAGCAGCTTATTCTTCCGAGGGGAGCAGTTCTTC.